What follows are 14 T cell receptor beta chains derived from one specimen sequenced in a study of T-cell memory formation after mild COVID-19 (dated by TCRdb to 2020 to 2023). Preparation of the library involved 5' RACE. Sequencing was carried out with an Illumina NovaSeq 6000. The raw public reads went through TCRdb reprocessing: fastp at Q25, MiXCR clone calling, in-frame beta chains kept. Rows with a matching CDR3 protein are joined into one entry that keeps the most common DNA and genes. The sample table contains about 190,000 distinct CDR3 sequences; only one count was recorded for around a fifth of them. The ten largest account for approximately 22% of the sample. The source material was PBMCs or a T cell subset sorted from them (not recorded which). The receptors here all came from an adult woman who had mild COVID-19 (a few samples of this study predate the infection). The sample titles of this study are shuffled in the database, so cell type and time point are left out; the donor was told from shared clones.

The chain joins TRBV6-4 to TRBJ2-2; 8 nucleotides agree with TRBD2. This CDR3 is built from 14 residues. Germline CDR1 is MRHNA and CDR2 is SNTAGT. The ends lost 2 bases at V and 4 bases at J; junction bases unmatched: 0. The CDR3 nucleotides are TGTGCCAGCAGTGACGGGACTAGCACCGGGGAGCTGTTTTTT. Its protein product is CASSDGTSTGELFF.

CDR3 nucleotides: TGTGCCAGCACTTGGGGACAGGGGGTTACCTACAACTATGGCTACACCTTC. The encoded protein is CASTWGQGVTYNYGYTF. V and J are TRBV9 and TRBJ1-2; 11 bases fit TRBD1. This CDR3 has 17 residues. With 6 bases clipped from V and 2 bases from J, the junction kept 12 bases outside the gene matches. In germline, CDR1 is SGDLS, CDR2 YYNGEE.

The V gene is TRBV11-2, the J gene TRBJ2-3; D is perhaps TRBD2 (7 bases). Trimming left V 5 bases short and J 0 bases short, with 18 bases between. Germline CDR1 is SGHAT and CDR2 is FQNNGV. The CDR3 consists of 17 residues. The CDR3 is CASSAVGGGLSTDTQYF. The CDR3 nucleotides read TGTGCCAGCAGCGCAGTTGGGGGGGGCCTTAGCACAGATACGCAGTATTTT.

This chain links TRBV19 with TRBJ2-7; D not resolved. With 3 bases removed from V and 4 bases from J, the gap between germline ends came to 10 bases. This CDR3 has 13 residues. Germline-derived CDR1 and CDR2 are LNHDA and SQIVND (reference sequence). This CDR3 is CASSMSSKYEQYF. In DNA form, the CDR3 reads TGTGCCAGTAGTATGAGTTCGAAATACGAGCAGTACTTC.

There are a few counts of this clonotype. The chain employs TRBV7-2 and TRBJ1-6, with D tentatively TRBD1 (5 bases). The germline V and J ends were trimmed by 3 bases and 9 bases, with 9 bases remaining between them. There are 13 residues in the CDR3. Germline V gene sequence: CDR1 SGHTA, CDR2 FQGNSA. The CDR3: CASSFGGGSPLHF. CDR3 in DNA: TGTGCCAGCAGCTTTGGGGGGGGTTCACCCCTCCACTTT.

J is TRBJ1-1 and V is TRBV4-3; a weak D match, TRBD1 (5 bases). Germline loops: CDR1 LGHNA, CDR2 YSLEER. The V and J ends lost 8 bases and 4 bases respectively, with 20 bases between them. The CDR3 extends over 15 amino acids. CDR3 bases: TGCGCCAGCCGGGCGGGGACGAATTGGGCCACTGAAGCTTTCTTT. The encoded protein is CASRAGTNWATEAFF.

This clonotype was seen many times. The J gene is TRBJ2-7, the V gene TRBV30; D remains unclear. Germline values: CDR1 GTSNPN, CDR2 SVGIG (reference sequence). The CDR3 is 12 amino acids. V lost 0 bases to trimming and J lost 6 bases, with 9 bases between them. The CDR3 sequence: CAWSVPPIEQYF. Written as DNA, the CDR3 is TGTGCCTGGAGTGTACCCCCCATCGAGCAGTACTTC.

The chain employs TRBV6-5 and TRBJ1-1; TRBD1 is a possible D gene (5 bases). Germline CDR1 MNHEY, CDR2 SVGAGI. CDR3 length: 13 residues. The V end was cut by 6 bases, the J end by 4 bases, with 12 bases between. CDR3 protein: CASSFRQSTEAFF. The CDR3 DNA reads as TGTGCCAGCAGCTTCCGACAGTCCACTGAAGCTTTCTTT.

The J gene is TRBJ2-3, the V gene TRBV24-1; 7 nucleotides align to TRBD1. The CDR3 runs to 13 residues. The V segment lost 7 bases and the J segment 10 bases; nucleotides outside the gene matches: 10. Germline V CDR1 and CDR2: KGHDR, SFDVKD. The CDR3 nucleotides are TGTGCCACCAGCCCCTTACAGGGGAATTCGCAGTATTTT. This translates into CATSPLQGNSQYF.

This clonotype was observed a handful of times. The gene calls are TRBV24-1 and TRBJ2-3, with unresolved D. Trimming stripped 4 bases from V and 4 bases from J, with 5 bases between. Germline V gene sequence: CDR1 KGHDR, CDR2 SFDVKD. CDR3 length equals 12 residues. CDR3 DNA: TGTGCCACCAGTGAGGACCCAGATACGCAGTATTTT. It specifies CATSEDPDTQYF.

The chain combines TRBV7-9 with TRBJ2-1; D not certain. Deletions cut 5 bases from V and 9 bases from J, with 17 bases between. The germline V gene has CDR1 SEHNR and CDR2 FQNEAQ (reference sequence). This CDR3 comprises 14 residues. Here the CDR3 DNA reads TGTGCCAGCAGCCTCCCCTCGGGTGGGATTGAGCAGTTCTTC. Protein sequence: CASSLPSGGIEQFF. Together with reference TRBV7-9 and TRBJ2-1, the CDR3 gives the full variable domain: DTGVSQNPRHKITKRGQNVTFRCDPISEHNRLYWYRQTLGQGPEFLTYFQNEAQLEKSRLLSDRFSAERPKGSFSTLEIQRTEQGDSAMYLCASSLPSGGIEQFFGPGTRLTVL.

This clonotype appeared once. This chain joins TRBV30 and TRBJ2-1, with a possible D match to TRBD1 (5 bases). The V end lost 4 bases, the J end lost 0 bases, and 10 bases lay between the germline ends. The CDR3 length is 14 residues. Germline values: CDR1 GTSNPN, CDR2 SVGIG (reference sequence). In nucleotides, the CDR3 is TGTGCCTGGATCCAGGGCTACTCCTACAATGAGCAGTTCTTC. It specifies CAWIQGYSYNEQFF.

Only a few counts were recorded for this clonotype. The rearrangement joins TRBV6-5 to TRBJ2-5, with D perhaps being TRBD1 or TRBD2 (5 bases each). Germline loops: CDR1 MNHEY, CDR2 SVGAGI. The V end was cut by 2 bases, the J end by 4 bases, with 5 bases between. The CDR3 is 12 residues long. CDR3 sequence: CASSYGGETQYF. CDR3 coding DNA: TGTGCCAGCAGTTACGGGGGAGAGACCCAGTACTTC.

There are a few counts of this clonotype. V gene TRBV6-6 combines with J gene TRBJ2-7; no clear D gene. The CDR3 loop spans 15 amino acids. The germline V gene has CDR1 MNHNY and CDR2 SVGAGI (reference sequence). V gave up 0 bases and J gave up 2 bases, with 11 bases separating them. CDR3 coding DNA: TGTGCCAGCAGTTACTCCGAGATAGTGACCTACGAGCAGTACTTC. It translates to CASSYSEIVTYEQYF.